These 24 T cell receptor beta chains share one sample of origin, sequenced in a study of beta chain features in type 1 diabetes. Their antigens remain unidentified. Since all of the isolated RNA was reverse transcribed, expressed TCRB transcripts were what got sequenced. Data came from immunoSEQ multiplex PCR; TCRdb stores just in-frame clones and leaves some out. The sample lists nearly 350,000 clones, approximately 10% seen once, with roughly 1% in the top ten. The study, taken as a whole, reports: Shortening that was moderate but significant affected the TCRB CDR3s of Type 1 diabetes patients in all four CD4+ subsets.

Specimen: central memory CD4+ T cells from blood. The receptors here all came from a man aged 30 to 39 with type 1 diabetes.

This clone was counted only a few times. The chain links TRBV4-3 to TRBJ2-1; 8 bases align to TRBD2. Looked up from germline, CDR1 is LGHNA and CDR2 is YSLEER. V shed 4 bases, J shed 5 bases, and the junction held 13 bases outside the gene matches. This CDR3 has 17 residues. The CDR3 loop is CASSRTISGGPDNEQFF. CDR3 coding DNA: TGCGCCAGCAGCCGGACCATATCGGGGGGGCCCGACAATGAGCAGTTCTTC.

The DNA for the CDR3 is TGTGCCAGCAGCTTGAGTAGGAACACCGGGGAGCTGTTTTTT. Protein product: CASSLSRNTGELFF. The J gene is TRBJ2-2, the V gene TRBV11-3, with D unclear. CDR1 and CDR2 (germline): SGHNT, YENEEA. The CDR3 consists of 14 residues. V was cut by 3 bases and J by 1 base, with 6 bases left in between.

In this sample, this clone turned up a few times. This chain uses TRBV25-1 with TRBJ2-7; D is unclear. The V and J ends lost 4 bases and 3 bases respectively, with 19 bases between them. There are 16 residues in the CDR3. Germline CDR1 MGHDK, CDR2 SYGVNS. The CDR3 reads CASSGPRYSHHYEQYF. CDR3 coding DNA: TGTGCCAGCAGTGGCCCGAGGTACAGTCACCACTACGAGCAGTACTTC.

There are many counts of this clone. The chain carries TRBV25-1 and TRBJ2-7; D is uncertain. V was pared by 4 bases and J by 0 bases, with 10 bases between. The V gene's germline CDR1 is MGHDK and CDR2 SYGVNS. The length of the CDR3 is 14 residues. Here the CDR3 reads CASSVQESSYEQYF. In DNA, the CDR3 is TGTGCCAGCAGTGTCCAGGAGAGCTCCTACGAGCAGTACTTC.

To note about this clone: This sequence is one base from a far larger clone and is likely a read error. V usage is TRBV5-6 and J usage is TRBJ2-5, with a weak D call TRBD2 (5 bases). The germline V and J ends were trimmed by 4 bases and 11 bases, with 12 bases remaining between them. Germline values: CDR1 SGHDT, CDR2 YYEEEE. CDR3 length: 11 amino acids. The CDR3 sequence: CASSRDGEQYF. DNA for the CDR3: TGTGCCAGCAGCCGAGACGGGGAGCAGTACTTC.

V usage is TRBV13 and J usage is TRBJ2-1; no firm D call. V lost 0 bases to trimming and J lost 0 bases, with 12 bases between them. Looked up from germline, CDR1 is PRHDT and CDR2 is FYEKMQ (reference sequence). This CDR3 comprises 17 residues. This CDR3 is CASSLGGSLSSYNEQFF. Here the CDR3 DNA reads TGTGCCAGCAGCTTAGGTGGCAGCCTGAGCTCCTACAATGAGCAGTTCTTC.

This chain links TRBV2 with TRBJ2-2, with D tentatively TRBD1 (6 bases). The CDR3 is 14 amino acids. Trimming pared 8 bases from V and 4 bases from J, leaving 14 bases between. Germline CDR1 reads SNHLY; CDR2 reads FYNNEI. This chain's CDR3 is CASAIQGSTGELFF. The DNA of the CDR3 is TGTGCCAGCGCGATACAGGGATCCACCGGGGAGCTGTTTTTT.

The V call is TRBV4-2, the J call TRBJ1-4, with D unclear. Trimming cost V 5 bases and J 7 bases, with 14 bases left between them. The CDR3 consists of 14 residues. The germline V gene encodes CDR1 LGHNA and CDR2 YNFKEQ. DNA for the CDR3: TGTGCCAGCAGCTTGAGCGGATGGGGTGAAAAACTGTTTTTT. This encodes CASSLSGWGEKLFF.

This clone has at least ten counts. The chain employs TRBV29-1 and TRBJ1-1, with 7 bases lining up with TRBD1. The CDR3 spans 15 residues. Looked up from germline, CDR1 is SQVTM and CDR2 is ANQGSEA. V dropped 1 base and J dropped 4; count of bases not matched to a gene: 9. The CDR3 DNA follows: TGCAGCGTTGAAGGGACAGGCGGCCGGCGCACTGAAGCTTTCTTT. This sequence encodes CSVEGTGGRRTEAFF.

In DNA form, the CDR3 reads TGTGCCGGACATAACCCTGAAGCTTTCTTT. Protein product: CAGHNPEAFF. The V and J genes are TRBV30 and TRBJ1-1, with D possibly matching TRBD1 (5 bases). Trimming shortened V by 8 bases and J by 6 bases, and 10 bases separated the two germline ends. The CDR3 covers 10 residues. Germline V gene sequence: CDR1 GTSNPN, CDR2 SVGIG (reference sequence).

The table lists this clone with many counts. The V gene is TRBV19, the J gene TRBJ2-1, with D possibly being TRBD2 (5 bases). This CDR3 comprises 18 residues. Per germline, CDR1 LNHDA and CDR2 SQIVND (reference sequence). Between the trimmed V and J ends, which lost 0 bases and 0 bases, there was a span of 15 bases. This CDR3 is CASSIEVVSGFSYNEQFF. The CDR3 nucleotides read TGTGCCAGTAGTATAGAGGTTGTCTCGGGGTTCTCCTACAATGAGCAGTTCTTC.

This chain uses TRBV20-1 with TRBJ1-2; D gene unclear. The CDR3 length is 10 residues. V gave up 3 bases and J gave up 8 bases, with 7 bases separating them. CDR1 and CDR2 from the germline V gene are DFQATT and SNEGSKA (reference sequence). The CDR3: CSASLEGYTF. The CDR3, as DNA: TGCAGTGCTAGCCTAGAGGGCTACACCTTC.

This sequence joins TRBV30 and TRBJ2-4, with 8 nucleotides matching TRBD2. This CDR3 is built from 16 residues. CDR1 GTSNPN and CDR2 SVGIG come from the germline V gene (reference sequence). The V gene end was trimmed by 0 bases and the J gene end by 6 bases; junction bases not matched to a gene: 10. CDR3 protein: CAWSVSGGRELNIQYF. The CDR3 DNA is TGTGCCTGGAGTGTATCGGGGGGGCGCGAATTAAACATTCAGTACTTC.

The chain employs TRBV7-2 and TRBJ1-1; a weak D match, TRBD1 (5 bases). Germline CDR1 reads SGHTA; CDR2 reads FQGNSA. This CDR3 comprises 10 residues. CDR3 DNA sequence: TGTGCTTGCGGGGGCACTGAAGCTTTCTTT. Its translation: CACGGTEAFF.

This sequence joins TRBV10-1 and TRBJ2-2; no clear D gene. CDR1 WNHNN and CDR2 SYGVQD come from the germline V gene (reference sequence). The CDR3 sequence is 13 residues long. With 6 bases removed from V and 1 base from J, the gap between germline ends came to 6 bases. The DNA of the CDR3 is TGCGCCAGCAGCGGAGTGAACACCGGGGAGCTGTTTTTT. Translation: CASSGVNTGELFF.

J is TRBJ2-7 and V is TRBV28; D perhaps matches TRBD2 (5 bases). The CDR3 loop spans 12 amino acids. The V end lost 3 bases, the J end lost 4 bases, and 7 bases lay between the germline ends. Germline CDR1 reads MDHEN; CDR2 reads SYDVKM. The CDR3 spells CASSLEEYEQYF. In DNA form, the CDR3 reads TGTGCCAGCAGTTTGGAGGAATACGAGCAGTACTTC.

The genes are TRBV6-6 and TRBJ2-7; 10 bases are a match to TRBD2. Germline CDR1 reads MNHNY; CDR2 reads SVGAGI (reference sequence). V lost 6 bases and J lost 3; bases outside the gene matches: 5. This CDR3 is built from 14 residues. CDR3 sequence reads: CASRKGTSDYEQYF. The CDR3, as DNA: TGTGCCAGCAGGAAGGGGACTAGCGACTACGAGCAGTACTTC.

This clone was seen a handful of times. The chain has TRBV14 and TRBJ2-3; 8 positions match TRBD2. The CDR3 contains 17 residues. With V trimmed by 4 bases and J by 0 bases, 9 bases remained unmatched. Germline V CDR1 and CDR2: SGHDN, FVKESK. The CDR3 reads CASSRGSGTRSTDTQYF. CDR3 DNA: TGTGCCAGCAGCCGGGGATCCGGGACTAGAAGCACAGATACGCAGTATTTT.

In this sample, this clone turned up a few times. The V call is TRBV5-1, the J call TRBJ2-5; D call uncertain. CDR1 and CDR2 from the germline V gene are SGHRS and YFSETQ. The CDR3 is 13 amino acids. Trimming cost V 5 bases and J 5 bases, with 13 bases left between them. The CDR3 DNA is TGCGCCAGCAGAGCCCGTACGCAGGAGACCCAGTACTTC. This codes for CASRARTQETQYF.

The rearrangement joins TRBV28 to TRBJ1-1; D is uncertain. Trimming pared 5 bases from V and 8 bases from J, leaving 12 bases between. The germline CDR1 and CDR2 sequences are MDHEN and SYDVKM. The CDR3 loop spans 12 amino acids. The chain's CDR3 is CASSSPASEAFF. CDR3 coding DNA: TGTGCCAGCAGTAGTCCGGCATCCGAAGCTTTCTTT.

At least ten counts were recorded for this clone. This chain links TRBV10-3 with TRBJ1-6; possibly TRBD1 for D (5 bases). There are 16 residues in the CDR3. The ends were cut back, 0 bases at V and 9 bases at J, with 15 bases in the middle. CDR1 is ENHRY, CDR2 SYGVKD, per germline. The DNA for the CDR3 is TGTGCCATCAGTGAGTCAGTCAGGGCGCCGGGTTCACCCCTCCACTTT. It codes for CAISESVRAPGSPLHF.

The chain recombines TRBV11-2 with TRBJ2-7; 7 bases are shared with TRBD1. From germline, CDR1 is SGHAT and CDR2 FQNNGV. The CDR3 has 14 amino acids. J was trimmed by 5 bases and V by 7 bases; bases with no gene match: 11. The CDR3 loop reads CASNPDRVIHEQYF. CDR3 in DNA: TGTGCCAGCAATCCCGACAGGGTAATACACGAGCAGTACTTC.

Comments on this clone: At one end the junction does not follow the germline gene, possibly because of a read error. V is TRBV10-2 and J is TRBJ2-4; 7 bases agree with TRBD1. This CDR3 has 13 residues. Germline CDR1 is WSHSY and CDR2 is SAAADI. The CDR3, as DNA: TGTGCCAGCAGTCACACGGTCCCGGGACAGACGAGCTTC. This gives the protein CASSHTVPGQTSF.

This clone occurred a few times. The chain has TRBV7-2 and TRBJ2-7; D gene unclear. This CDR3 is built from 14 residues. Germline V gene data show CDR1 as SGHTA and CDR2 as FQGNSA. The V gene lost 1 base and the J gene lost 0 bases, with 7 bases spanning the gap. The CDR3 DNA sequence: TGTGCCAGCAGCTTAGGCCCCAGCTCCTACGAGCAGTACTTC. This codes for CASSLGPSSYEQYF.